This T cell receptor (beta chain) was identified in a study of T cells in Graves' hyperthyroidism and ophthalmopathy. This clonotype was detected many times. The CDR3 loop spans 14 amino acids. Germline lookup yields CDR1 MNHNS and CDR2 SASEGT. Trimming took 8 bases from V and 4 from J, leaving 15 bases between them. The investigators amplified TCR beta CDR3 regions from RNA transcripts. The HTBI set primed first-round TCR CDR3 RT-PCR. TCRdb processed the multiplex PCR reads anew with MiXCR; each CDR3 protein has one entry. Of about 290,000 distinct CDR3 sequences listed, roughly an eighth are singletons.

The sequence derives from a woman aged 40 to 50 with Graves' hyperthyroidism. The V gene is TRBV6-1, the J gene TRBJ1-3; tentative D call: TRBD1 (6 bases). Sample: blood. The CDR3 sequence is CASRSDRRGNTIYF. CDR3 DNA sequence: TGTGCCAGCCGAAGTGACAGGCGCGGAAACACCATATATTTT.